This T cell receptor beta chain was sequenced during a study of beta chain features in type 1 diabetes. General study findings and limits: Whether TCRB rearrangement is influenced by HLA type was left unresolved in this analysis.

This clone was picked up many times. Its target is not known. Since all of the isolated RNA was reverse transcribed, expressed TCRB transcripts were what got sequenced. The repertoire was sequenced with immunoSEQ multiplex PCR; TCRdb's copy has only in-frame clones and lacks some. The table shows around 170,000 clones, with 7.5% to 9.5% occurring only once. Germline V CDR1 and CDR2: MGHRA, YSYEKL. The CDR3 runs to 14 residues. The V and J ends lost 1 base and 6 bases respectively, with 13 bases between them. The sequencing sample was made of central memory CD4+ T cells from blood. The V and J genes are TRBV4-1 and TRBJ2-7; D might be TRBD1 (5 bases). The receptor was isolated from a woman aged 18-30 years in good health. The CDR3 loop reads CASSQGLRGPEQYF. The CDR3, as DNA: TGCGCCAGCAGCCAAGGGCTAAGGGGTCCCGAGCAGTACTTC.